This is a list of T cell receptor beta chains from one sample in a study of cytotoxic CD8 clonotypes in ibrutinib-treated CLL. Produced via immunoSEQ multiplex PCR; TCRdb's table is partial and in-frame only. Of some 58,000 clones listed, 65% to 75% are singletons. This specimen consisted of PBMCs, obtained after 12 months of ibrutinib treatment. Every receptor here comes from a human donor with chronic lymphocytic leukemia. CDR3s include the opening cysteine and the closing phenylalanine or tryptophan. Each record gives: clone size, D gene, V gene, J gene, CDR3 DNA, CDR3 protein. The D gene is left open where the match is weak. Only some rows state a clone size, as once, few, many or a class for expanded clones.

few	.	TRBV10-1	TRBJ2-3	TGCGCCAGCAGTGACAGCTCTAGCACAGATACGCAGTATTTT	CASSDSSSTDTQYF
.	.	TRBV6-6	TRBJ2-7	TGTGCCAGCAGTTACTCGCAGGGCCCCTACGAGCAGTACTTC	CASSYSQGPYEQYF
.	TRBD2	TRBV13	TRBJ2-2	TGTGCCAGCAGCTTAGTGAGGACTAGAGGGAACACCGGGGAGCTGTTTTTT	CASSLVRTRGNTGELFF
.	TRBD2	TRBV9	TRBJ2-7	TGTGCCAGCAGCGTTCGGGGGGGACACGAGCAGTACTTC	CASSVRGGHEQYF
few	TRBD2	TRBV5-6	TRBJ2-1	TGTGCCAGCAGAAGGAGGGAGGGCAATGAGCAGTTCTTC	CASRRREGNEQFF
.	.	TRBV7-2	TRBJ2-7	TGTGCCAGCAGCTTAGCGGTATGGAAAACCTACGAGCAGTACTTC	CASSLAVWKTYEQYF
once	.	TRBV25-1	TRBJ1-1	TGTGCCAGCAGGGACGACACGTTGAACACTGAGGCTTTCTTT	CASRDDTLNTEAFF
.	.	TRBV7-2	TRBJ2-7	TGTGCCAGCAGCTTACCAGGCGAGCCAACCTACGAGCAGTACTTC	CASSLPGEPTYEQYF
few	TRBD1	TRBV6-5	TRBJ2-7	TGTGCCAGCAGCCCCGGGACAGCCGGCTACGAGCAGTACTTC	CASSPGTAGYEQYF
.	TRBD1	TRBV6-1	TRBJ2-7	TGTGCCAGCAGTGCTGGGCAGGGGGCCACCGAGCAGTACTTC	CASSAGQGATEQYF
large	.	TRBV9	TRBJ1-3	TGTGCCAGCAGTGCTCCTGGGGGGGTCTTCTCTGGAAACACCATATATTTT	CASSAPGGVFSGNTIYF
.	TRBD2	TRBV11-2	TRBJ2-3	TGTGCCAGCAGCTTGCCACTAACCGGGAGGTACACAGATACGCAGTATTTT	CASSLPLTGRYTDTQYF
once	TRBD2	TRBV29-1	TRBJ2-3	TGCAGCGCAGGTCGCGGGAGGGATACGCAGTATTTT	CSAGRGRDTQYF
few	.	TRBV7-6	TRBJ2-7	TGTGCCAGCAGCTCGAGGGGTGGAGCGGAATACGAGCAGTACTTC	CASSSRGGAEYEQYF
.	.	TRBV27	TRBJ2-5	TGTGCCAGCAGTCCCACCTCGGGAAAGACCCAGTACTTC	CASSPTSGKTQYF
.	TRBD1	TRBV9	TRBJ2-5	TGTGCCAGCAGCTCAGGAGATCGGACAGGGGTAGAGACCCAGTACTTC	CASSSGDRTGVETQYF
.	.	TRBV28	TRBJ2-1	TGTGCCAGCAGTCCCATTCGCGCGGGTCGCAATGAGCAGTTCTTC	CASSPIRAGRNEQFF
.	TRBD1	TRBV9	TRBJ2-7	TGTGCCAGCAGCCCCGGGACAGGGGCCTACGAGCAGTACTTC	CASSPGTGAYEQYF
.	TRBD2	TRBV5-1	TRBJ2-3	TGCGCCAGCAGCTCCCCCGGGACTAGCGGTACCCTCCTCGGGGCAGATACGCAGTATTTT	CASSSPGTSGTLLGADTQYF
once	.	TRBV5-4	TRBJ2-3	TGTGCCAGCAGCTTTGGGGGTACAGATACGCAGTATTTT	CASSFGGTDTQYF
.	TRBD2	TRBV4-3	TRBJ2-1	TGCGCCAGCAGCCAAGTTCTAGCGGGATCCTACAATGAGCAGTTCTTC	CASSQVLAGSYNEQFF
.	TRBD2	TRBV5-1	TRBJ2-1	TGCGCCAGCAGCTACGGGGCTAGCGGGAGCTGGTACAATGAGCAGTTCTTC	CASSYGASGSWYNEQFF
once	TRBD1	TRBV5-4	TRBJ1-2	TGTGCCAGCAGCTCGCCGGACAGGGGGGACGAGGGCTACACCTTC	CASSSPDRGDEGYTF